One and the same sample provided the 7 T cell receptor beta chains below, sequenced in a study of regulatory T cells in long-lasting Graves disease. Time point here: newly diagnosed GD, antithyroid drugs for less than 3 months. PBMCs were the source of the RNA used for TCR sequencing. Building the TCR beta libraries relied on iRepertoire HTBI primers, and CDR3 regions underwent Arm-PCR. TCRdb reanalysed the multiplex PCR reads using MiXCR and keeps one entry per CDR3 protein. The table shows 400,000 to 550,000 distinct CDR3 sequences, with around 17% occurring only once. In addition, the sample was reused for a study of T cells in Graves' hyperthyroidism and ophthalmopathy.

Sequenced here: peripheral blood mononuclear cells (PBMCs), sampled at new diagnosis, from a patient treated with antithyroid drugs. Receptors originate from a woman aged 18 to 35 with Graves disease.

The chain has TRBV12-3 or TRBV12-4 and TRBJ1-2; D ambiguous. The CDR3 covers 12 residues. Trimming removed 3 bases from V and 8 bases from J, with 10 bases in between. As DNA, the CDR3 is TGTGCCAGCAGTTTGTCCCGCATCGGCTACACCTTC. Amino acids: CASSLSRIGYTF.

Only a few counts were recorded for this clonotype. The chain is built from TRBV5-4 and TRBJ1-2; D unclear. Trimming removed 3 bases from V and 5 bases from J, with 11 bases in between. This CDR3 is built from 13 residues. Germline values: CDR1 SGHNT, CDR2 YYREEE (reference sequence). The CDR3, as DNA: TGTGCCAGCAGCTCAGAGACGGCGTATGGCTACACCTTC. Encoded protein: CASSSETAYGYTF.

On this clonotype: A much larger clone differs by one base, so this may be a read error. This chain joins TRBV28 and TRBJ2-5, with a possible D match to TRBD1 (6 bases). The DNA matches TRBJ2-1 better at its end, which makes the J call doubtful. This CDR3 is 15 amino acids long. Per germline, CDR1 MDHEN and CDR2 SYDVKM. The CDR3 spells CASSLFGQGNNGQFF. The CDR3 bases are TGTGCCAGCAGTTTATTTGGGCAGGGGAACAATGGGCAGTTCTTC.

V is TRBV27 and J is TRBJ2-5; D tentatively fits TRBD1 or TRBD2 (8 bases each). Germline CDR1 reads MNHEY; CDR2 reads SMNVEV (reference sequence). Deletions cut 4 bases from V and 7 bases from J, with 28 bases between. This CDR3 spans 18 amino acids. The CDR3 here is CASSYSGTGARGGGTQYF. For the CDR3, the DNA is TGTGCCAGCAGTTACTCCGGGACAGGCGCTCGGGGGGGGGGGACCCAGTACTTC.

CDR3 in DNA: TGTGCCAGCAGTTTCGAATTGACAGAGACCCAGTACTTC. Its protein product is CASSFELTETQYF. The chain links TRBV12-3 or TRBV12-4 to TRBJ2-5, with no clear D. Trimming pared 3 bases from V and 4 bases from J, leaving 9 bases between. This CDR3 contains 13 residues.

This clonotype was observed many times. The chain joins TRBV6-1 to TRBJ2-7, with 9 bases aligning to TRBD1. Unmatched junction bases numbered 10, after V lost 6 bases and J lost 7 bases. The CDR3 consists of 14 residues. Germline assignment: CDR1 MNHNS and CDR2 SASEGT. This chain's CDR3 is CASSSRDRAWEQYF. For the CDR3, the DNA is TGTGCCAGCAGCTCTCGGGACAGGGCTTGGGAGCAGTACTTC.

In this sample, this clonotype turned up many times. The chain employs TRBV15 and TRBJ1-1; D is ambiguous. This CDR3 has 13 amino acids. V was shortened by 0 bases and J by 3 bases, with 5 bases between the two germline ends. The germline gives CDR1 LNHNV, CDR2 YYDKDF (reference sequence). CDR3 amino acids: CATSRESHTEAFF. The DNA for the CDR3 is TGTGCCACCAGCAGAGAATCCCACACTGAAGCTTTCTTT.